A selection of T cell receptor beta chains follows, all from one sample in a study of shared clonotypes between healthy human individuals. Only in-frame clones appear in the TCRdb table, and some are missing; sequencing was by immunoSEQ multiplex PCR. The data contain 2 million to 2.5 million clones, under 95% of them seen just once; the ten biggest clones take up approximately 0.39%. The sequenced sample consisted of naive CD4+ T cells from PBMCs. The source is a man aged 18 to 30 in good health. Some clones in this sample may be carry-over from other donors' samples. CDR3s include the opening cysteine and the closing phenylalanine or tryptophan. The D gene is left open where the match is weak. Size tells how often a clone was seen (once, few, many) or the class of an expanded clone, and some rows leave it out.

j_call clone_size v_call d_call cdr3_aa cdr3_nt
TRBJ1-4 - TRBV11-2 - CASSTHRTLGEKLFF TGTGCCAGCAGCACACACAGGACCCTCGGTGAAAAACTGTTTTTT
TRBJ2-4 - TRBV29-1 - CSVEGRGLKNIQYF TGCAGCGTTGAAGGGCGGGGGCTCAAAAACATTCAGTACTTC
TRBJ2-5 - TRBV5-4 TRBD2 CASSLVRREIRQETQYF TGTGCCAGCAGCTTGGTTAGGCGGGAGATCCGGCAAGAGACCCAGTACTTC
TRBJ1-1 - TRBV28 - CASSLSTEGWNTEAFF TGTGCCAGCAGTTTATCGACGGAAGGGTGGAACACTGAAGCTTTCTTT
TRBJ1-1 - TRBV9 - CASSVGTAGTEAFF TGTGCCAGCAGCGTAGGGACAGCGGGCACTGAAGCTTTCTTT
TRBJ2-3 - TRBV6-1 TRBD2 CASSKTGLAADTQYF TGTGCCAGCAGCAAAACGGGGCTAGCGGCAGATACGCAGTATTTT
TRBJ1-2 - TRBV6-6 - CASSYQGGGLGYTF TGTGCCAGCAGTTACCAGGGAGGGGGTCTGGGCTACACCTTC
TRBJ2-3 - TRBV7-3 - CASSLSAGVGTQYF TGTGCCAGCAGCTTATCGGCAGGGGTAGGCACGCAGTATTTT
TRBJ2-2 - TRBV7-2 - CASSLGGSVAGELFF TGTGCCAGCAGCTTAGGAGGTAGCGTTGCCGGGGAGCTGTTTTTT
TRBJ2-7 once TRBV29-1 TRBD1 CSTREGASYEQYF TGCAGCACCCGAGAGGGGGCCTCCTACGAGCAGTACTTC
TRBJ1-3 - TRBV7-9 - CASSLVRTETPGTGNTIYF TGTGCCAGCAGCTTAGTTCGGACGGAGACACCCGGGACTGGAAACACCATATATTTT
TRBJ2-7 - TRBV9 - CASSLGPQTLTYEQYF TGTGCCAGCAGCCTAGGGCCTCAGACGCTTACCTACGAGCAGTACTTC
TRBJ1-5 - TRBV28 TRBD1 CASSISDRASNQPQHF TGTGCCAGCAGCATTTCAGACAGGGCGAGCAATCAGCCCCAGCATTTT
TRBJ2-6 once TRBV30 - CAWSGKQSGANVLTF TGTGCCTGGAGTGGGAAGCAATCTGGGGCCAACGTCCTGACTTTC
TRBJ1-2 - TRBV28 - CASSLQTYYGYTF TGTGCCAGCAGTTTGCAGACCTACTATGGCTACACCTTC
TRBJ2-5 - TRBV29-1 - CSVVPAQQAQYF TGCAGCGTTGTGCCAGCGCAACAGGCCCAGTACTTC
TRBJ2-7 - TRBV28 TRBD2 CASSVAGGRSSYEQYF TGTGCCAGCAGTGTGGCGGGAGGGAGGAGCTCCTACGAGCAGTACTTC
TRBJ2-7 once TRBV28 - CASGDPRVPEQYF TGTGCCAGCGGCGACCCCCGGGTCCCAGAGCAGTACTTC
TRBJ2-5 - TRBV6-5 - CASSNTFRDGTQYF TGTGCCAGCAGTAACACCTTCAGGGACGGGACCCAGTACTTC
TRBJ2-1 - TRBV4-2 - CASSQAPGGTYNEQFF TGTGCCAGCAGCCAAGCACCGGGTGGGACCTACAATGAGCAGTTCTTC
TRBJ1-5 - TRBV5-8 - CASSLGGGRPQHF TGTGCCAGCAGCTTGGGTGGGGGCCGGCCCCAGCATTTT
TRBJ1-2 - TRBV11-2 - CASSLAHGNYGYTF TGTGCCAGCAGCTTAGCCCACGGGAACTATGGCTACACCTTC
TRBJ1-3 - TRBV5-1 - CASTSQAAGNTIYF TGCGCCAGCACCTCGCAGGCAGCTGGAAACACCATATATTTT
TRBJ2-7 once TRBV7-9 - CASSLGGAGSPTYEQYF TGTGCCAGCAGCTTAGGTGGGGCAGGGAGTCCTACCTACGAGCAGTACTTC
TRBJ2-2 - TRBV6-6 - CASSPPGAGELFF TGTGCCAGCAGCCCCCCCGGGGCCGGGGAGCTGTTTTTT
TRBJ2-2 - TRBV7-3 - CASSLYGRNTGELFF TGTGCCAGCAGCTTATACGGGCGAAACACCGGGGAGCTGTTTTTT
TRBJ2-7 - TRBV4-3 TRBD2 CASSQGVGGSWYEQYF TGCGCCAGCAGTCAAGGGGTAGGCGGGAGCTGGTACGAGCAGTACTTC
TRBJ2-3 - TRBV5-4 TRBD2 CASSLEGGRVGGTDTQYF TGTGCCAGCAGCTTGGAGGGCGGGAGGGTCGGCGGCACAGATACGCAGTATTTT
TRBJ1-3 - TRBV5-1 - CASSLGDTTGNTIYF TGCGCCAGCAGCTTGGGCGACACAACTGGAAACACCATATATTTT
TRBJ1-1 once TRBV28 - CASSEQGYTEAFF TGTGCCAGCAGTGAGCAGGGGTACACTGAAGCTTTCTTT
TRBJ1-4 - TRBV19 TRBD1 CASSIGTVITNEKLFF TGTGCCAGTAGTATCGGGACAGTCATTACTAATGAAAAACTGTTTTTT
TRBJ2-5 - TRBV29-1 - CSVVVQETQYF TGCAGCGTTGTAGTCCAAGAGACCCAGTACTTC
TRBJ1-2 few TRBV2 - CASGGLRGNYGYTF TGTGCCAGCGGCGGTCTCAGGGGTAACTATGGCTACACCTTC
TRBJ2-5 - TRBV19 TRBD1 CASSIGTGTGQETQYF TGTGCCAGTAGTATTGGTACCGGGACAGGGCAAGAGACCCAGTACTTC
TRBJ2-2 - TRBV10-1 TRBD2 CASSGLAGANTGELFF TGCGCCAGCAGTGGACTAGCGGGAGCGAACACCGGGGAGCTGTTTTTT
TRBJ2-5 once TRBV10-1 - CASSENRAQETQYF TGCGCCAGCAGTGAAAACAGGGCCCAAGAGACCCAGTACTTC
TRBJ2-2 once TRBV11-3 TRBD1 CASSLRQGSIGELFF TGTGCCAGCAGCCTTAGACAGGGATCGATCGGGGAGCTGTTTTTT
TRBJ2-7 once TRBV6-6 - CASSLTGTGRLEQYF TGTGCCAGCAGTCTAACCGGGACGGGACGCCTTGAGCAGTACTTC
TRBJ2-7 - TRBV7-3 - CASSLTGTTLGYEQYF TGTGCCAGCAGCTTAACGGGAACTACCCTCGGTTACGAGCAGTACTTC
TRBJ1-1 - TRBV30 - CAWSSLTMNTEAFF TGTGCCTGGAGTAGCCTCACGATGAACACTGAAGCTTTCTTT
TRBJ2-7 - TRBV7-9 TRBD2 CASSLSGTGLSGRAYEQYF TGTGCCAGCAGCTTGTCTGGGACAGGACTTAGCGGGAGGGCCTACGAGCAGTACTTC
TRBJ2-5 - TRBV2 - CASSPRETQYF TGTGCCAGCAGCCCAAGAGAGACCCAGTACTTC
TRBJ2-1 - TRBV28 - CASGVRRGFYNEQFF TGTGCCAGCGGTGTAAGGCGCGGGTTCTACAATGAGCAGTTCTTC
TRBJ1-5 - TRBV2 TRBD1 CASCRQGQTAQHF TGTGCCAGCTGTAGACAGGGCCAGACGGCCCAGCATTTT
TRBJ2-1 - TRBV2 TRBD2 CASSPELAGSKDGFF TGTGCCAGCAGTCCCGAACTAGCGGGGTCCAAGGACGGGTTCTTC
TRBJ1-2 - TRBV9 - CASSVLGKDNYGYTF TGTGCCAGCAGCGTTCTTGGGAAGGATAACTATGGCTACACCTTC
TRBJ1-5 - TRBV14 - CASSQGYNQPQHF TGTGCCAGCAGCCAAGGATACAATCAGCCCCAGCATTTT
TRBJ2-1 - TRBV11-3 TRBD2 CASSLAGTSGYNEQFF TGTGCCAGCAGCCTCGCCGGGACTAGCGGATACAATGAGCAGTTCTTC
TRBJ1-5 - TRBV6-5 TRBD1 CASSYSAGGNQPQHF TGTGCCAGCAGTTACTCGGCAGGGGGGAATCAGCCCCAGCATTTT